This is a list of T cell receptor beta chains from one sample in a study of OX40 agonist ivuxolimab in advanced cancers. The assay was immunoSEQ multiplex PCR, and TCRdb's table has in-frame clones only and misses some. This repertoire shows 75,000 to 100,000 clones, roughly 90% found once; its top ten account for roughly 0.31%. Sample: CD4+ or CD8+ T cells sorted from blood, taken in a trial of the OX40 agonist ivuxolimab. Receptors originate from an adult with an advanced solid tumor such as melanoma, head and neck, liver or kidney cancer. Both conserved end residues are part of each CDR3. D genes are given only for firm matches.

d_gene | j_gene | v_gene | CDR3aa
- | TRBJ2-1 | TRBV7-2 | CASSPGGLFYNEQFF
TRBD2 | TRBJ2-7 | TRBV6-5 | CASSSWTSGKYEQYF
- | TRBJ1-2 | TRBV18 | CASSPVKGYGYTF
- | TRBJ2-7 | TRBV7-9 | CASSSTGSGQYF
- | TRBJ2-3 | TRBV27 | CASSPQGLQTGADTQYF
- | TRBJ1-2 | TRBV6-6 | CASSETGRNYGYTF
TRBD2 | TRBJ2-3 | TRBV6-5 | CASRRLAGSTDTQYF
- | TRBJ2-3 | TRBV5-1 | CASSWGGQLITDTQYF
TRBD1 | TRBJ1-2 | TRBV28 | CASSQGQGYGYTF
TRBD2 | TRBJ2-7 | TRBV14 | CASSVGLAGYEQYF
- | TRBJ2-7 | TRBV28 | CASSGRPTKQYF
TRBD2 | TRBJ2-5 | TRBV9 | CASSPRPREAQYF
TRBD1 | TRBJ2-7 | TRBV18 | CASSPFDRAFGEQYF